The clone carrying this T cell receptor (beta chain) was detected only once. Its antigen is unknown. The record originates from a study of cytomegalovirus exposure and HLA in healthy donors. Study outcomes and limitations: Reportedly, a later analysis found an Asian-associated ancestry cluster had fewer N-insertions than the roughly 670-donor mean. Per published accounts, TCR beta sequences correctly predicted the HLA-A and HLA-B alleles of most subjects. Researchers reported that a few CMV-associated chains were confirmed in vitro as CMV antigen-specific.

With 60 Vbeta and 13 Jbeta primers, the PCR was carried out. Under the authors' procedure: Approximately 73 million unique TCR beta chains, 10 million to 14 million shared, were counted in a later analysis. Profiling relied on immunoSEQ multiplex PCR, and the TCRdb table lists in-frame clones only, not all of them. V and J calls and clone size come straight from that table; D and trimming were deduced from the DNA. Counted here are 60,000 to 75,000 clones, 55% to 65% occurring once; the ten biggest clones make up about 3%. The CDR3 is 14 residues long. Trimming removed 5 bases from V and 6 bases from J, with 13 bases in between. CDR1 WNHNN and CDR2 SYGVQD come from the germline V gene (reference sequence).

The chain couples TRBV10-1 to TRBJ1-4; tentatively, D is TRBD1 (5 bases). This TCR came from a woman aged 45-59 years in good health and CMV-seronegative. Sequences were obtained from PBMCs. CDR3 in DNA: TGCGCCAGCAGTCCGGGACTGCTGGATGAAAAACTGTTTTTT. The encoded protein is CASSPGLLDEKLFF.